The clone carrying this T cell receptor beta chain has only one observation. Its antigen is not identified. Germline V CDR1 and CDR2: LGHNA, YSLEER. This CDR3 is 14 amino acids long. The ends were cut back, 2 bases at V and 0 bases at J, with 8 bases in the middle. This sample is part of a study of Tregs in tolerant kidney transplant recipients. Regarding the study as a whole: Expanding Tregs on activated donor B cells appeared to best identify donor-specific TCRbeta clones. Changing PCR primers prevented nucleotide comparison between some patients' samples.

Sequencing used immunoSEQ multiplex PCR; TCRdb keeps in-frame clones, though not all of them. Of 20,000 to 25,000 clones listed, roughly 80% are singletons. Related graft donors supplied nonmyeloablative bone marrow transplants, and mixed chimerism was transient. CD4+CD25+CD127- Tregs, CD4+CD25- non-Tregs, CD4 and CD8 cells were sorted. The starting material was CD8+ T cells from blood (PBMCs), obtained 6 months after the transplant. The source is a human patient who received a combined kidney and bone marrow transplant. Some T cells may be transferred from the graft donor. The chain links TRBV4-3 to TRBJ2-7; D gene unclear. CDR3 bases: TGCGCCAGCAGCCAATTGGCAGGCTCCTACGAGCAGTACTTC. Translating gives CASSQLAGSYEQYF.